Each of the 32 T cell receptor beta chains below was sequenced from the same sample in a study of cytomegalovirus exposure and HLA in healthy donors. The PCR employed 60 Vbeta primers together with 13 Jbeta primers. Measured with immunoSEQ multiplex PCR; TCRdb has only the in-frame clones, and not every one. This table has roughly 160,000 clones, roughly 76% appearing once. Sample: PBMCs. These receptors all stem from a man aged 60-69 years in good health and CMV-seronegative.

The chain recombines TRBV10-3 with TRBJ2-7; a weak D match, TRBD2 (6 bases). The CDR3 length is 13 residues. In germline, CDR1 is ENHRY, CDR2 SYGVKD. The V gene lost 4 bases and the J gene lost 2 bases, with 9 bases spanning the gap. The CDR3 bases are TGTGCCATCAGTGCAAGACTAGCCTACGAGCAGTACTTC. As protein: CAISARLAYEQYF.

This clone was detected a few times. In DNA, the CDR3 is TGTGCCAGCAGCTTCACACAGGGGGCCGACGCCCATGGCTACACCTTC. This gives the protein CASSFTQGADAHGYTF. The rearrangement links TRBV7-2 to TRBJ1-2; 9 bases line up with TRBD1. V shed 3 bases and J 6 bases; nucleotides not matched to a gene: 11. The CDR3 runs 16 residues. Germline CDR1 and CDR2: SGHTA and FQGNSA. Using reference TRBV7-2 and TRBJ1-2 for the parts outside the CDR3, the full variable domain is GAGVSQSPSNKVTEKGKDVELRCDPISGHTALYWYRQSLGQGLEFLIYFQGNSAPDKSGLPSDRFSAERTGGSVSTLTIQRTQQEDSAVYLCASSFTQGADAHGYTFGSGTRLTVV.

Worth noting for this clone: The junction shows a germline mismatch at one end, possibly a read error. The same CDR3 is also encoded by other DNA sequences in this sample. V is TRBV29-1 and J is TRBJ2-1, with D tentatively TRBD2 (6 bases). The germline gives CDR1 SQVTM, CDR2 ANQGSEA. This CDR3 has 13 residues. CDR3 coding DNA: TGCAGCGTTGACGGTACGGCTAGCGAGCGTTCAGTCTTC. Protein: CSVDGTASERSVF.

This clone was observed a few times. This CDR3 is CASSLRDRADEQYF. The CDR3 DNA sequence: TGTGCCAGCAGTTTACGGGACAGGGCGGACGAGCAGTACTTC. This sequence joins TRBV27 and TRBJ2-7, with 9 bases identical to TRBD1. The V gene end was trimmed by 2 bases and the J gene end by 5 bases; junction bases not matched to a gene: 4. Per germline, CDR1 MNHEY and CDR2 SMNVEV (reference sequence). CDR3 length equals 14 residues.

The V call is TRBV28, the J call TRBJ2-7; the match to TRBD2 covers 8 bases. The germline V gene has CDR1 MDHEN and CDR2 SYDVKM. V lost 2 bases to trimming and J lost 6 bases; unmatched junction nucleotides: 12. CDR3 length: 16 residues. The CDR3 spells CASSLPVAGFYPEQYF. The DNA of the CDR3 is TGTGCCAGCAGTTTACCGGTAGCGGGATTCTATCCCGAGCAGTACTTC.

This chain links TRBV18 with TRBJ2-5; D is perhaps TRBD2 (6 bases). The CDR3 is 18 amino acids. Germline V gene sequence: CDR1 KGHSH, CDR2 LQKENI. The V end lost 6 bases, the J end lost 1 base, and 24 bases lay between the germline ends. CDR3 in amino acids: CASSPDYKGPGRQETQYF. The CDR3 bases are TGTGCCAGCTCCCCGGACTACAAGGGTCCGGGGCGCCAAGAGACCCAGTACTTC.

This clone was detected a few times. V and J are TRBV5-1 and TRBJ2-5; D is possibly TRBD2 (5 bases). Germline V lookup: CDR1 SGHRS, CDR2 YFSETQ. With 3 bases removed from V and 5 bases from J, the gap between germline ends came to 17 bases. This CDR3 is 15 amino acids long. This CDR3 reads CASSSVRVASETQYF. CDR3 sequence (DNA): TGCGCCAGCAGCTCGGTGCGGGTTGCGTCCGAGACCCAGTACTTC.

The rearrangement links TRBV7-9 to TRBJ2-7; 7 nucleotides line up with TRBD2. With V trimmed by 5 bases and J by 5 bases, 15 bases remained unmatched. CDR1 and CDR2 from the germline V gene are SEHNR and FQNEAQ (reference sequence). This CDR3 is built from 16 residues. The CDR3 DNA follows: TGTGCCAGCAGCCCTAAGAGTGGCGGGAGTTTAGACGAGCAGTACTTC. Translation: CASSPKSGGSLDEQYF.

The V gene is TRBV19, the J gene TRBJ1-2; D ambiguous. Germline V gene sequence: CDR1 LNHDA, CDR2 SQIVND (reference sequence). V shed 3 bases and J shed 5 bases, with 13 bases lying between them. The length of the CDR3 is 14 residues. CDR3 sequence: CASSIERRRYGYTF. The CDR3 coding sequence is TGTGCCAGTAGTATCGAAAGGAGGAGATATGGCTACACCTTC.

The rearrangement joins TRBV5-1 to TRBJ2-2; 7 bases agree with TRBD2. Germline CDR1 SGHRS, CDR2 YFSETQ. This CDR3 is 16 amino acids long. Unmatched junction bases numbered 3, after V lost 0 bases and J lost 1 base. The CDR3 DNA reads as TGCGCCAGCAGCTTGGGGGCTAGCGGGAACACCGGGGAGCTGTTTTTT. It codes for CASSLGASGNTGELFF. Looking up the rest from reference TRBV5-1 and TRBJ2-2 gives the full variable domain: KAGVTQTPRYLIKTRGQQVTLSCSPISGHRSVSWYQQTPGQGLQFLFEYFSETQRNKGNFPGRFSGRQFSNSRSEMNVSTLELGDSALYLCASSLGASGNTGELFFGEGSRLTVL.

The chain links TRBV27 to TRBJ2-5, with TRBD2 identical over 7 bases. Trimming cost V 0 bases and J 5 bases; bases outside gene matches: 6. CDR1 MNHEY and CDR2 SMNVEV come from the germline V gene (reference sequence). The CDR3 covers 15 residues. CDR3 sequence (DNA): TGTGCCAGCAGTTTATCTCGGGGGGTCGGGGAGACCCAGTACTTC. This translates into CASSLSRGVGETQYF.

This chain connects TRBV14 to TRBJ2-1; maybe TRBD1 (6 bases). Deletions cut 4 bases from V and 4 bases from J, with 20 bases between. Germline V lookup: CDR1 SGHDN, CDR2 FVKESK. There are 17 residues in the CDR3. This chain's CDR3 is CASSPLPGRQEYNEQFF. The CDR3 DNA is TGTGCCAGCAGCCCCCTCCCCGGAAGACAGGAATACAATGAGCAGTTCTTC.

On this clone itself: One end of the junction varies from germline; a read error may be responsible. The rearrangement joins TRBV19 to TRBJ2-7; no reliable D call. The CDR3 totals 14 residues. CDR1 is LNHDA and CDR2 is SQIVND in the germline V gene (reference sequence). The CDR3 here is CASSILPGPYEQCF. For the CDR3, the DNA is TGTGCCAGTAGTATATTGCCGGGTCCCTACGAGCAGTGCTTC.

V gene TRBV28 combines with J gene TRBJ2-2; the D gene is possibly TRBD2 (6 bases). Trimming pared 5 bases from V and 1 base from J, leaving 11 bases between. The germline CDR1 and CDR2 sequences are MDHEN and SYDVKM. This CDR3 contains 15 residues. DNA for the CDR3: TGTGCCAGCAGTACCGGGAGAAGGAACACCGGGGAGCTGTTTTTT. The encoded protein is CASSTGRRNTGELFF.

The V call is TRBV11-2, the J call TRBJ2-7; 13 bases fit TRBD2. V lost 1 base, J lost 3 bases, and 3 bases stayed unmatched. This CDR3 has 16 residues. Germline V lookup: CDR1 SGHAT, CDR2 FQNNGV. CDR3 protein: CASSLVRTSGSYEQYF. CDR3 bases: TGTGCCAGCAGCTTAGTGCGGACTAGCGGGAGCTACGAGCAGTACTTC.

CDR3 amino acids: CASSPGLAGGGDTQYF. CDR3 DNA: TGTGCCAGCAGCCCCGGTCTAGCGGGAGGCGGCGATACGCAGTATTTT. The chain links TRBV7-2 to TRBJ2-3; 11 positions agree with TRBD2. CDR1 is SGHTA and CDR2 is FQGNSA in the germline V gene. There are 16 residues in the CDR3. The V gene end was trimmed by 5 bases and the J gene end by 6 bases; junction bases not matched to a gene: 10.

CDR3 in amino acids: CASRPTGTPHEQYF. The CDR3 DNA sequence: TGTGCCAGCAGGCCGACAGGGACCCCCCACGAGCAGTACTTC. The rearrangement joins TRBV28 to TRBJ2-7; TRBD1 aligns across 7 bases. V lost 6 bases to trimming and J lost 5 bases; unmatched junction nucleotides: 10. CDR1 is MDHEN and CDR2 is SYDVKM in the germline V gene. The CDR3 is 14 residues long.

This clone was picked up a small number of times. CDR3 protein: CASSVRLAGVNTGELFF. CDR3 coding DNA: TGTGCCAGCAGTGTACGGCTAGCGGGGGTGAACACCGGGGAGCTGTTTTTT. The chain has TRBV6-4 and TRBJ2-2; 10 bases fit TRBD2. CDR1 MRHNA and CDR2 SNTAGT come from the germline V gene. The CDR3 sequence is 17 residues long. V lost 4 bases and J lost 1; bases outside the gene matches: 6.

The CDR3 nucleotides are TGTGCCAGCAACCAGGAACGGAACACCGGGGAGCTGTTTTTT. Translating gives CASNQERNTGELFF. V and J are TRBV7-2 and TRBJ2-2; the D is unclear. The V gene lost 7 bases and the J gene lost 1 base, with 10 bases spanning the gap. In germline, CDR1 is SGHTA, CDR2 FQGNSA. CDR3 length: 14 amino acids.

This clone was seen more than once but under ten times. This chain links TRBV27 with TRBJ1-5, with 8 bases that match TRBD1. V lost 0 bases and J lost 0; bases outside the gene matches: 4. CDR1 MNHEY and CDR2 SMNVEV come from the germline V gene (reference sequence). The length of the CDR3 is 17 residues. This CDR3 is CASSLSTGEYSNQPQHF. Written as DNA, the CDR3 is TGTGCCAGCAGTTTATCGACAGGGGAATATAGCAATCAGCCCCAGCATTTT.

The genes are TRBV6-1 and TRBJ1-6, with a possible D match to TRBD1 (6 bases). The CDR3 has 13 amino acids. V dropped 9 bases and J dropped 7 bases, with 13 bases sitting between them. Germline CDR1 is MNHNS and CDR2 is SASEGT. The CDR3 reads CASRGHSNSPLHF. DNA for the CDR3: TGTGCCAGTAGGGGACACTCAAATTCACCCCTCCACTTT.

The V gene is TRBV7-9, the J gene TRBJ2-1; 10 nucleotides match TRBD2. V lost 4 bases, J lost 8 bases, and 11 bases stayed unmatched. The CDR3 has 16 residues. Germline V gene data show CDR1 as SEHNR and CDR2 as FQNEAQ (reference sequence). This CDR3 is CASSSSGTSAGYEQFF. For the CDR3, the DNA is TGTGCCAGCAGCTCCTCCGGGACTAGCGCGGGATATGAGCAGTTCTTC. Drawing the rest from reference TRBV7-9 and TRBJ2-1, the complete variable domain is DTGVSQNPRHKITKRGQNVTFRCDPISEHNRLYWYRQTLGQGPEFLTYFQNEAQLEKSRLLSDRFSAERPKGSFSTLEIQRTEQGDSAMYLCASSSSGTSAGYEQFFGPGTRLTVL.

The V gene is TRBV5-1, the J gene TRBJ2-2; TRBD2 agrees at 8 bases. Trimming cost V 3 bases and J 7 bases; bases outside gene matches: 14. Germline CDR1 reads SGHRS; CDR2 reads YFSETQ. The CDR3 is 17 amino acids. CDR3 amino acids: CASSSSLGTRSIGELFF. For the CDR3, the DNA is TGCGCCAGCAGCTCGAGTTTAGGGACTAGGTCAATCGGGGAGCTGTTTTTT. The full variable domain, rest sourced from reference TRBV5-1 and TRBJ2-2, is KAGVTQTPRYLIKTRGQQVTLSCSPISGHRSVSWYQQTPGQGLQFLFEYFSETQRNKGNFPGRFSGRQFSNSRSEMNVSTLELGDSALYLCASSSSLGTRSIGELFFGEGSRLTVL.

The chain uses TRBV19 and TRBJ2-1; the D gene is possibly TRBD1 (5 bases). V lost 0 bases and J 10 bases, leaving 13 bases between the germline ends. The germline CDR1 and CDR2 sequences are LNHDA and SQIVND (reference sequence). This CDR3 has 14 residues. CDR3 sequence: CASSIERQGGEQFF. The CDR3 DNA reads as TGTGCCAGTAGTATAGAAAGGCAGGGCGGCGAGCAGTTCTTC.

Only a few counts were recorded for this clone. The chain couples TRBV7-9 to TRBJ2-5; weak D call: TRBD2 (5 bases). The germline CDR1 and CDR2 sequences are SEHNR and FQNEAQ (reference sequence). V was pared by 3 bases and J by 9 bases, with 17 bases between. The CDR3 loop spans 14 amino acids. Written as DNA, the CDR3 is TGTGCCAGCAGCTTGGGCCGAGGGTCCCCGGCCCAGTACTTC. Amino acid sequence: CASSLGRGSPAQYF.

The rearrangement uses TRBV2 and TRBJ2-7; a weak D match, TRBD1 (6 bases). Trimming took 6 bases from V and 2 from J, leaving 11 bases between them. This CDR3 is 13 amino acids long. Germline CDR1 SNHLY, CDR2 FYNNEI. The CDR3 protein is CASRGTTAYEQYF. CDR3 DNA: TGTGCCAGCAGAGGGACAACAGCCTACGAGCAGTACTTC.

Details on this clone: Sequence at one end of the junction differs from germline and may be a read error. J is TRBJ1-1 and V is TRBV25-1; a possible D gene is TRBD1 (5 bases). The CDR3 consists of 17 residues. Germline CDR1 and CDR2: MGHDK and SYGVNS. CDR3 loop: CAGSEYRQGLVGTEAFF. The DNA of the CDR3 is TGTGCCGGCAGTGAATACCGGCAGGGACTGGTGGGCACTGAAGCTTTCTTT. The full variable domain, with the rest looked up from reference TRBV25-1 and TRBJ1-1, is EADIYQTPRYLVIGTGKKITLECSQTMGHDKMYWYQQDPGMELHLIHYSYGVNSTEKGDLSSESTVSRIRTEHFPLTLESARPSHTSQYLCAGSEYRQGLVGTEAFFGQGTRLTVV.

The J gene is TRBJ2-7, the V gene TRBV6-5, with 10 nucleotides matching TRBD1. Trimming at V came to 6 bases and at J to 3 bases, leaving 8 bases not matched to a gene. CDR1 MNHEY and CDR2 SVGAGI come from the germline V gene. The CDR3 spans 15 residues. The CDR3 here is CASSQTGTGVYEQYF. CDR3 DNA: TGTGCCAGCAGCCAAACCGGGACAGGGGTCTACGAGCAGTACTTC.

The chain is built from TRBV6-1 and TRBJ1-2; 9 nucleotides match TRBD1. The CDR3 sequence is 14 residues long. Germline V gives CDR1 MNHNS, CDR2 SASEGT. The V segment lost 7 bases and the J segment 4 bases; nucleotides outside the gene matches: 7. For the CDR3, the DNA is TGTGCCAGCACCGCGGACAGGGGAACCTATGGCTACACCTTC. This sequence encodes CASTADRGTYGYTF.

The J gene is TRBJ1-5, the V gene TRBV28, with 8 bases aligning to TRBD1. With 7 bases clipped from V and 2 bases from J, the junction kept 7 bases outside the gene matches. Germline V lookup: CDR1 MDHEN, CDR2 SYDVKM. The CDR3 is 15 residues long. CDR3 DNA: TGTGCCAGCACCACGACAGGGGCGGGCAATCAGCCCCAGCATTTT. Protein sequence: CASTTTGAGNQPQHF.

The V and J genes are TRBV28 and TRBJ2-4; D ambiguous. Between the trimmed V and J ends, which lost 3 bases and 8 bases, there was a span of 8 bases. Germline V gene lookup returns CDR1 MDHEN and CDR2 SYDVKM. This CDR3 comprises 12 residues. The chain's CDR3 is CASSLGRDIQYF. CDR3 nucleotide sequence: TGTGCCAGCAGTTTGGGTCGGGACATTCAGTACTTC.

The chain joins TRBV28 to TRBJ1-4; TRBD1 is a possible D gene (6 bases). The CDR3 has 13 residues. Trimming took off 10 bases at V and 7 bases at J, with 16 bases between the two ends. The germline gives CDR1 MDHEN, CDR2 SYDVKM. CDR3 in DNA: TGTGCCACTAAGACAGGTTACTCTGAAAAACTGTTTTTT. This translates into CATKTGYSEKLFF.